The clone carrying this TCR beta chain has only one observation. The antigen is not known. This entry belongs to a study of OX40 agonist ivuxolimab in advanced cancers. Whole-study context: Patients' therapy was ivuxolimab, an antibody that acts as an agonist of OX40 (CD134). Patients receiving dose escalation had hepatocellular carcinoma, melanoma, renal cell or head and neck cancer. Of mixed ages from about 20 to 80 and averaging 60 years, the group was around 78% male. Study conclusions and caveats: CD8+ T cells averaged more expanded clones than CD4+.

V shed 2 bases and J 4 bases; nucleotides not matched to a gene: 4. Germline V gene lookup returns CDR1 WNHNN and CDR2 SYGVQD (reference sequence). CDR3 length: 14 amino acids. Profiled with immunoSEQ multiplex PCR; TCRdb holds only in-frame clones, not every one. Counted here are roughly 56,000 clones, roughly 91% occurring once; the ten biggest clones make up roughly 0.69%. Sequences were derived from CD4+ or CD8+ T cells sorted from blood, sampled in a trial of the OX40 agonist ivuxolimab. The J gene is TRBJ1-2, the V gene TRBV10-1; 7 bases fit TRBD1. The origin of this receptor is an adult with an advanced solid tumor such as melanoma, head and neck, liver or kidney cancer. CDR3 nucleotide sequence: TGCGCCAGCAGTGAGAACAGGGGAGGCTATGGCTACACCTTC. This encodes CASSENRGGYGYTF.